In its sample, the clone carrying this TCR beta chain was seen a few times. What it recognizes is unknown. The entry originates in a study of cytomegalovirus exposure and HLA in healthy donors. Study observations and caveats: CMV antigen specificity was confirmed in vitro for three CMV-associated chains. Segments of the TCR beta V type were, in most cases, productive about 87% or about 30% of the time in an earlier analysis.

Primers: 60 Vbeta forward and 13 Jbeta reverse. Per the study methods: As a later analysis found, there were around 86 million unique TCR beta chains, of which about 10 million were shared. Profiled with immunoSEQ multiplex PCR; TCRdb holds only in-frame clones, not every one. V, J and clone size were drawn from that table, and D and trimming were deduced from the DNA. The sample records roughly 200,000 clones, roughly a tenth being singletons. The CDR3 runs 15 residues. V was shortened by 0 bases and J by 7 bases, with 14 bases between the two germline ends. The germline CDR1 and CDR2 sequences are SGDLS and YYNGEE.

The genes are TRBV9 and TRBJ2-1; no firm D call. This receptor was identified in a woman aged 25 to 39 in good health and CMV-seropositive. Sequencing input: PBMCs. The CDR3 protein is CASSVDLSSGNEQFF. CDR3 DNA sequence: TGTGCCAGCAGCGTAGATTTATCGTCCGGGAATGAGCAGTTCTTC.